The clone carrying this TCR beta chain was seen repeatedly, ten times or more. What it binds is unknown. This sample stems from a study of spatial heterogeneity in lung cancer. Study-level results: Expanded intratumoral alpha and beta TCR counts tracked tumor mutation counts.

MiXCR, run by TCRdb on the 5' RACE reads, gives a single entry per CDR3 protein. The sample shows about 13,000 distinct CDR3 sequences, 4% to 5.5% of them seen only once. Germline V CDR1 and CDR2: MDHEN, SYDVKM. The CDR3 is made up of 12 amino acids. Trimming removed 6 bases from V and 7 bases from J, with 10 bases in between. Time point noted: sample taken at primary tumor resection. The chain carries TRBV28 and TRBJ1-5; D perhaps matches TRBD1 (5 bases). This sequence was found in a male donor with early-stage non-small cell lung cancer. This sample comprised lung tumor tissue, obtained at surgery. The CDR3 nucleotides are TGTGCCAGCAGCGTCAGGGACCAGCCCCAGCATTTT. Protein sequence: CASSVRDQPQHF.